The 3 T cell receptor beta chains below all came from one sample that was sequenced in a study of blood T cell repertoires in COVID-19. Assay used: immunoSEQ multiplex PCR; TCRdb lists only in-frame clones, some missing. The sample holds 80,000 to 95,000 clones, roughly 79% seen once. Material for sequencing was peripheral blood. These receptors were obtained from a woman over 75 with acute or convalescent COVID-19.

This clone was seen once. The rearrangement uses TRBV15 and TRBJ2-7, with D possibly matching TRBD1 (6 bases). V shed 0 bases and J shed 3 bases, with 9 bases lying between them. This CDR3 region has 14 residues. Germline CDR1 is LNHNV and CDR2 is YYDKDF (reference sequence). The CDR3 region is CATSRDLGGYEQYF. The CDR3 bases are TGTGCCACCAGCAGAGATCTAGGGGGCTACGAGCAGTACTTC.

This chain links TRBV12-5 with TRBJ1-2, with 11 bases aligning to TRBD1. V lost 5 bases to trimming and J lost 6 bases; unmatched junction nucleotides: 8. Germline-derived CDR1 and CDR2 are LGHNT and FRNRAP. The CDR3 length is 15 residues. Here the CDR3 reads CASGLTWTGGDGYTF. CDR3 DNA sequence: TGTGCTAGTGGTCTGACGTGGACAGGGGGCGATGGCTACACCTTC.

J is TRBJ2-1 and V is TRBV7-9, with D perhaps TRBD1 (6 bases). CDR1 and CDR2 (germline): SEHNR, FQNEAQ (reference sequence). The CDR3 consists of 13 residues. V dropped 3 bases and J dropped 6 bases, with 9 bases sitting between them. CDR3 sequence: CASSFLQGNEQFF. DNA for the CDR3: TGTGCCAGCAGCTTTCTACAGGGCAATGAGCAGTTCTTC.